Reported below is one TCR beta chain. Its antigen specificity is not known. No much larger clonotype is one base removed from it; base qualities were not supplied. The germline ends are 12 bases apart after V is trimmed by 5 bases and J by 8 bases. The CDR1 and CDR2 encoded by the germline V gene are MDHEN and SYDVKM. The CDR3 numbers 13 residues from cysteine through phenylalanine. Left in the record is the CDR3 DNA by itself, 39 bases read in frame from the first base. The data were obtained in a study of blood T cells in healthy people across ages (dated by TCRdb to between 2014 and 2017). General notes on the study: Template switching captured roughly one uniquely barcoded TCR beta cDNA molecule per two T cells in model experiments. Using deep sequencing normalized with unique cDNA molecular identifiers, the study measured how TCR beta repertoire diversity changes with age. Donors were grouped into four age groups: young (average roughly 17 years), middle-aged (39), aged (around 60) and long-lived (just over 80). Two additional independent replicas of 1 million unique cDNA reads from the same blood draw were analyzed for two donors (one aged 18 to 30 and one aged 80 or older). Beyond this particular receptor, the publication reports: Compared with the aged group, the long-lived group had more naive CD4+ T cells, fewer expanded clones and increased TCR diversity, suggesting age selection. Because profiling used bulk unsorted PBMCs, naive and antigen-experienced compartments could not be compared conclusively. As age increased, observed TCR beta diversity per million T cells dropped in a roughly linear way, and a significant reduction was already evident by age approximately 40. The CMV infection status of donors was not known, potentially confounding age-related changes in expanded clonotypes. Estimates of total diversity from one million sequenced T cells were regarded as lower bounds and underestimates. There was a strong correlation between observed TCR beta diversity and the percentage of naive T cells measured by flow cytometry.

Donors were 39 systemically healthy Caucasian individuals from Russia aged 6 to 90 years. Each donor gave about 11 milliliters of peripheral blood, drawn into EDTA-treated Vacutainer tubes. Ficoll-Paque density-gradient centrifugation was used to isolate PBMCs, with at least 7 million obtained per sample. Trizol reagent was used to extract total RNA from the PBMCs, yielding at least 5.5 micrograms per sample. The percentages of naive CD45RAhigh/CD27high T cells were determined by flow cytometry on a PBMC aliquot from every donor. The library was built by means of 5' RACE. Sequencing used an Illumina HiSeq 2500. A second PCR of 7 to 11 cycles was run with a J-beta primer mix and a sample-barcoded 5' primer. A unique molecular identifier was introduced onto each TCR beta cDNA molecule by a template-switch 5' adaptor carrying 12 random nucleotides. Each sample yielded at least 2.5 million CDR3-containing paired-end reads. All of the RNA was converted into first-strand cDNA using the Mint cDNA synthesis kit, with a TRBC-specific oligonucleotide serving as the primer. Following uracil-DNA glycosylase treatment, a first 18-cycle PCR with universal primers M1SS and BC2_uni_R was performed on all cDNA. The original pipeline was this. For normalization, 1 million high-quality reads were randomly selected from each sample, with every read carrying a distinct molecular identifier. Instead of being binned into consensus sequences, reads that shared molecular identifiers were thrown out. MiTCR, set to a Q25 quality threshold and the strictest error-elimination algorithm, was used for CDR3 identification, clonotype clustering and error correction. A nonparametric unseen species model using Euler transformation provided a lower-bound estimate of total TCR beta diversity. Starting from the raw public reads, TCRdb applied fastp trimming at Q25, assembled clones with MiXCR and retained in-frame beta chains. Rows with a matching CDR3 protein are joined into one entry that keeps the most common DNA and genes. TCRdb's processing, not the authors' own work, is the source of the V and J calls. This sample has 600,000 to 1,000,000 distinct CDR3 sequences in its table, and roughly 25% of those were observed once. The top ten hold under 4% of the sample.

The same sample was also used in a study of T cells of mothers and their children. The second paper states: Donors were nine systemically healthy Caucasian individuals: three mothers and their six children. cDNA synthesis consumed the entire amount of extracted RNA, loaded at 1.5 ug RNA in each 15 ul reaction. In the second PCR, sample barcodes and 2-4 random nucleotides were introduced via the M1S primer. Each mother yielded over 8.5 million TCR beta CDR3 reads and each child 2.5 million to 3 million reads. Thymic selection shapes the output of TCR recombination in a similar way in related and unrelated pairs, and inherited differences have a minor effect. Normalized repertoire overlap was always slightly but never significantly higher in related than unrelated mother-child pairs. Persistent microchimeric T cell clones were not detected, at a sensitivity of approximately 100 clones per million clonotypes. To look for features that set related mother-child pairs apart from unrelated individuals, the researchers ran deep NGS to compare the TCR beta repertoires of mothers and children. The mean age was around 40 +/- 4 years for the mothers and approximately 11 +/- 4 years for the children. After adapter ligation was performed with NEBNext reagents, the libraries were sequenced on an Illumina HiSeq 2000 with 100+100 nt paired-end reads. To prevent cross-contamination, the mother and child libraries were prepared a month apart and were sequenced in separate runs. For each donor, somewhere between about 450,000 and 2,200,000 distinct TCR beta clonotypes were identified. Naive TCR beta clonotypes were estimated from low-frequency clonotypes matched to each donor's FACS-determined naive share, without sorting.

This chain joins TRBV28 to TRBJ2-2; the D gene cannot be named for sure. The sequenced sample consisted of blood. This receptor was obtained from a boy under 18 in good health. CDR3 sequence: CASSPQWGGELFF. The bases are TGTGCCAGCAGTCCACAATGGGGTGGGGAGCTGTTTTTT.